This entry lists 26 T cell receptor beta chains sequenced from one sample in a study of control samples from healthy donors and cancer patients. Sequencing was performed with immunoSEQ multiplex PCR; in TCRdb, only in-frame clones are kept and a portion is missing. This table holds roughly 120,000 clones, approximately 94% found once. Source material: blood. The source of these receptors is a man aged 30 to 45 in good health.

V usage is TRBV28 and J usage is TRBJ1-5; the D gene is possibly TRBD1 (6 bases). V dropped 6 bases and J dropped 6 bases, with 24 bases sitting between them. The germline V gene has CDR1 MDHEN and CDR2 SYDVKM. There are 17 residues in the CDR3. CDR3 bases: TGTGCCAGCAGGTCCCTCAGAGGGGGTCGTGTCAGTCAGCCCCAGCATTTT. Translation: CASRSLRGGRVSQPQHF.

The J gene is TRBJ2-1, the V gene TRBV19, with 7 bases identical to TRBD2. The CDR3 length is 12 residues. The germline V gene encodes CDR1 LNHDA and CDR2 SQIVND (reference sequence). Unmatched junction bases numbered 2, after V lost 6 bases and J lost 6 bases. The CDR3 sequence: CASSGGSNEQFF. The DNA of the CDR3 is TGTGCCAGTAGCGGGGGGAGCAATGAGCAGTTCTTC.

Only one count was recorded for this clone. CDR3 residues: CASSYSPGRSYEQYF. DNA for the CDR3: TGTGCCAGCAGTTACTCTCCAGGCAGGTCCTACGAGCAGTACTTC. The rearrangement uses TRBV6-2 or TRBV6-3 and TRBJ2-7; no definite D call. CDR3 length: 15 residues. Trimming cost V 0 bases and J 1 base, with 10 bases left between them. The V gene's germline CDR1 is MNHEY and CDR2 SVGEGT.

This chain joins TRBV5-1 and TRBJ1-1, with D perhaps matching TRBD1 (5 bases). V was pared by 7 bases and J by 4 bases, with 17 bases between. Germline V lookup: CDR1 SGHRS, CDR2 YFSETQ. This CDR3 has 14 residues. CDR3 in amino acids: CASRTGGLATEAFF. The CDR3 DNA follows: TGCGCCAGCCGAACAGGAGGGCTTGCCACTGAAGCTTTCTTT.

This clone is medium-sized by share. Other DNA variants within this sample encode the same CDR3. V usage is TRBV7-3 and J usage is TRBJ2-2, with unresolved D. Germline V gene data show CDR1 as SGHTA and CDR2 as FQGTGA. V was trimmed by 2 bases and J by 5 bases, leaving 3 bases between them. The CDR3 is 12 amino acids. Here the CDR3 reads CASSLGTGELFF. For the CDR3, the DNA is TGTGCCAGCAGCTTAGGGACCGGGGAGCTGTTTTTT.

This rearrangement joins TRBV6-5 to TRBJ2-1; 12 positions agree with TRBD2. The CDR3 totals 14 residues. Germline V lookup: CDR1 MNHEY, CDR2 SVGAGI. The junction had 5 bases not matched to a gene; V was cut back by 9 bases and J by 5 bases. The CDR3 sequence: CASVLAGGHNEQFF. The CDR3 bases are TGTGCCAGTGTTCTAGCGGGGGGGCACAATGAGCAGTTCTTC.

The rearrangement joins TRBV18 to TRBJ1-2, with D perhaps matching TRBD1 (5 bases). CDR3 length: 16 residues. CDR1 is KGHSH, CDR2 LQKENI, per germline. V lost 0 bases to trimming and J lost 1 base, with 12 bases between them. CDR3 sequence: CASSPPGLRINYGYTF. In nucleotides, the CDR3 is TGTGCCAGCTCACCACCGGGACTGCGAATTAACTATGGCTACACCTTC.

V is TRBV5-1 and J is TRBJ2-7; a possible D gene is TRBD1 (5 bases). CDR3 length: 14 residues. Trimming left V 1 base short and J 0 bases short, with 8 bases between. Germline CDR1 is SGHRS and CDR2 is YFSETQ. CDR3 protein: CASSLPDTSYEQYF. CDR3 nucleotides: TGCGCCAGCAGCTTGCCGGACACCTCCTACGAGCAGTACTTC.

The gene calls are TRBV6-2 or TRBV6-3 and TRBJ2-4; maybe TRBD1 (6 bases). CDR3 size: 12 residues. V was pared by 4 bases and J by 11 bases, with 12 bases between. From germline, CDR1 is MNHEY and CDR2 SVGEGT. The CDR3 DNA sequence: TGTGCCAGCAGTTTTACTGGACAGCTTCAGTACTTC. This encodes CASSFTGQLQYF.

This chain connects TRBV10-3 to TRBJ1-5, with D hard to call. Germline assignment: CDR1 ENHRY and CDR2 SYGVKD. V was cut by 2 bases and J by 9 bases, with 11 bases left in between. There are 13 residues in the CDR3. CDR3 DNA: TGTGCCATCAGTGAGGAACCGGCCCGGCCCCAGCATTTT. This translates into CAISEEPARPQHF.

This chain joins TRBV7-2 and TRBJ1-3; D is undetermined. CDR3 length equals 15 residues. Trimming cost V 1 base and J 0 bases, with 7 bases left between them. CDR1 SGHTA and CDR2 FQGNSA come from the germline V gene. The CDR3 is CASSLELYSGNTIYF. CDR3 sequence (DNA): TGTGCCAGCAGCTTAGAACTATACTCTGGAAACACCATATATTTT.

The chain has TRBV12-3 or TRBV12-4 and TRBJ2-5; D ambiguous. V shed 3 bases and J shed 7 bases, with 9 bases lying between them. The CDR3 sequence is 12 residues long. The CDR3 DNA is TGTGCCAGCAGTTTCTCCTCAGGGACCCAGTACTTC. Translation: CASSFSSGTQYF.

The chain is built from TRBV7-8 and TRBJ2-5, with D uncertain. Trimming left V 1 base short and J 2 bases short, with 8 bases between. Germline lookup yields CDR1 SGHVS and CDR2 FQNEAQ. The CDR3 runs to 14 residues. The CDR3 DNA is TGTGCCAGCAGCTTAGTTTTGGCGCAAGAGACCCAGTACTTC. Amino acids: CASSLVLAQETQYF.

The V call is TRBV29-1, the J call TRBJ1-1; D may be TRBD1 (5 bases). This CDR3 spans 13 amino acids. CDR1 is SQVTM, CDR2 ANQGSEA, per germline. The V end was cut by 5 bases, the J end by 5 bases, with 15 bases between. The CDR3 region has the DNA TGCAGCGTTTTGGGCGGGGGAGTAACTGAAGCTTTCTTT. Residues: CSVLGGGVTEAFF.

This clone was found once. This chain connects TRBV9 to TRBJ1-2; TRBD1 aligns across 7 bases. CDR1 is SGDLS, CDR2 YYNGEE, per germline. V was pared by 3 bases and J by 0 bases, with 14 bases of the junction left unmatched. The length of the CDR3 is 18 residues. The CDR3 DNA follows: TGTGCCAGCAGCGGGTCCAGACAGGGAGACTCGGCTAACTATGGCTACACCTTC. Translated: CASSGSRQGDSANYGYTF.

The chain joins TRBV5-1 to TRBJ2-7; D perhaps matches TRBD1 (5 bases). This CDR3 has 14 residues. V was pared by 0 bases and J by 2 bases, with 9 bases between. Germline V lookup: CDR1 SGHRS, CDR2 YFSETQ. Here the CDR3 DNA reads TGCGCCAGCAGCTTGGTCTCAGGGCCCTACGAGCAGTACTTC. It specifies CASSLVSGPYEQYF.

The chain employs TRBV9 and TRBJ2-1; the match to TRBD2 covers 12 bases. J lost 2 bases, V lost 5 bases, and 5 bases had no gene match. This CDR3 region has 16 residues. Germline V gene lookup returns CDR1 SGDLS and CDR2 YYNGEE. The CDR3 sequence: CASRRLAGEAYNEQFF. CDR3 coding DNA: TGTGCCAGCAGAAGACTAGCGGGGGAGGCCTACAATGAGCAGTTCTTC. Complete variable domain (other parts from reference TRBV9 and TRBJ2-1): DSGVTQTPKHLITATGQRVTLRCSPRSGDLSVYWYQQSLDQGLQFLIQYYNGEERAKGNILERFSAQQFPDLHSELNLSSLELGDSALYFCASRRLAGEAYNEQFFGPGTRLTVL.

The chain has TRBV5-1 and TRBJ1-1; no clear D. CDR1 and CDR2 (germline): SGHRS, YFSETQ. Trimming cost V 9 bases and J 1 base, with 10 bases left between them. The CDR3 covers 12 residues. The CDR3 DNA reads TGCGCCACCACGAATGGGAACACTGAAGCTTTCTTT. Translation: CATTNGNTEAFF.

This clone was counted a single time. The chain carries TRBV19 and TRBJ1-5, with no clear D. The CDR3 has 14 residues. V gave up 0 bases and J gave up 3 bases, with 6 bases separating them. Germline V gives CDR1 LNHDA, CDR2 SQIVND (reference sequence). The CDR3 DNA reads TGTGCCAGTAGTATAGATGCCCTCAATCAGCCCCAGCATTTT. Translated, it gives CASSIDALNQPQHF.

The gene calls are TRBV28 and TRBJ1-2, with D perhaps TRBD1 (6 bases). Trimming removed 1 base from V and 2 bases from J, with 17 bases in between. CDR3 length: 17 residues. Germline loops: CDR1 MDHEN, CDR2 SYDVKM. This CDR3 is CASSLYLTGLENYGYTF. The DNA for the CDR3 is TGTGCCAGCAGTTTATACCTCACAGGGTTAGAGAACTATGGCTACACCTTC.

The chain carries TRBV12-3 or TRBV12-4 and TRBJ1-1; no reliable D call. The CDR3 is 13 amino acids. V dropped 4 bases and J dropped 5 bases, with 11 bases sitting between them. The CDR3: CASSSEATTEAFF. For the CDR3, the DNA is TGTGCCAGCAGTTCCGAAGCGACAACTGAAGCTTTCTTT.

The chain recombines TRBV30 with TRBJ1-1, with D possibly TRBD1 on 5 matching bases. Trimming cost V 3 bases and J 2 bases, with 10 bases left between them. Germline V gene sequence: CDR1 GTSNPN, CDR2 SVGIG (reference sequence). The CDR3 length is 13 residues. Here the CDR3 reads CAWRGRPNTEAFF. As DNA, the CDR3 is TGTGCCTGGAGGGGACGACCCAACACTGAAGCTTTCTTT. Supplemented by reference TRBV30 and TRBJ1-1, the full variable domain reads SQTIHQWPATLVQPVGSPLSLECTVEGTSNPNLYWYRQAAGRGLQLLFYSVGIGQISSEVPQNLSASRPQDRQFILSSKKLLLSDSGFYLCAWRGRPNTEAFFGQGTRLTVV.

V usage is TRBV7-6 and J usage is TRBJ1-4; D possibly corresponds to TRBD1 (5 bases). CDR3 length: 15 residues. The ends were cut back, 1 base at V and 7 bases at J, with 13 bases in the middle. Germline V gives CDR1 SGHVS, CDR2 FNYEAQ. CDR3 loop: CASSLEAGLGEKLFF. The CDR3 bases are TGTGCCAGCAGCTTAGAAGCGGGACTCGGTGAAAAACTGTTTTTT.

This clone was observed a few times. V and J are TRBV7-9 and TRBJ2-7, with a weak D call TRBD1 (5 bases). CDR3 length: 15 amino acids. CDR1 and CDR2 from the germline V gene are SEHNR and FQNEAQ (reference sequence). V was shortened by 5 bases and J by 1 base, with 15 bases between the two germline ends. The CDR3: CASSPPTVNSYEQYF. The CDR3 nucleotides are TGTGCCAGCAGCCCCCCGACAGTCAATTCCTACGAGCAGTACTTC.

The chain employs TRBV28 and TRBJ2-7; a possible D gene is TRBD1 (6 bases). CDR3 size: 13 residues. CDR1 and CDR2 (germline): MDHEN, SYDVKM. Trimming stripped 7 bases from V and 2 bases from J, with 12 bases between. CDR3 coding DNA: TGTGCCAGCACCGACAGGACGACCTACGAGCAGTACTTC. Translation: CASTDRTTYEQYF.

This clone has a single count. J is TRBJ1-2 and V is TRBV6-2 or TRBV6-3; 10 positions agree with TRBD1. The CDR3 is made up of 14 amino acids. V lost 5 bases, J lost 9 bases, and 9 bases stayed unmatched. CDR1 MNHEY and CDR2 SVGEGT come from the germline V gene. CDR3 in amino acids: CASSPRDRGGSYTF. The CDR3 nucleotides read TGTGCCAGCAGTCCCCGGGACAGGGGCGGTAGCTACACCTTC.